The source of this T cell receptor (beta chain) is a study of cytomegalovirus exposure and HLA in healthy donors. General observations from the study: Many donors carried some public TCRs, although rarity characterized most TCR sequences. Excluded were some V segments that proved indistinguishable, including TRBV6-2 and TRBV6-3. A later analysis reported that several of the most significant clusters appeared to be linked to common viral pathogens, among them Epstein-Barr virus.

This clone was detected a few times. Antigen unknown. The V gene lost 0 bases and the J gene lost 8 bases, with 16 bases spanning the gap. The CDR3 runs to 15 residues. Germline lookup yields CDR1 MNHEY and CDR2 SMNVEV (reference sequence). PCR amplification relied on 60 Vbeta primers (plus 13 Jbeta primers). Some clones are missing from TCRdb's copy, which holds only in-frame ones; the method was immunoSEQ multiplex PCR. The sample holds approximately 120,000 clones, approximately 78% seen once. The sequencing input was PBMCs. The chain combines TRBV27 with TRBJ1-2, with D maybe TRBD1 (6 bases). The receptor comes from a man aged 35 to 55 in good health and CMV-seronegative. The CDR3 DNA follows: TGTGCCAGCAGTTTATCGGAAACAGGGTTCAACGGCTACACCTTC. This sequence encodes CASSLSETGFNGYTF.